The clone carrying this TCR beta chain was seen ten or more times. The data were obtained in a study of T cells in Graves' hyperthyroidism and ophthalmopathy. It was RNA transcripts that yielded the amplified TCR beta CDR3 regions. The primer set for the first-round RT-PCR of the TCR CDR3 was HTBI. TCRdb re-analysed the multiplex PCR reads in MiXCR, keeping a single row per CDR3 protein. Seen here are some 740,000 distinct CDR3 sequences, 12% to 15% observed once, and the top ten hold roughly 10%. Germline values: CDR1 MDHEN, CDR2 SYDVKM. Trimming left V 5 bases short and J 3 bases short, with 11 bases between. This CDR3 is built from 14 residues.

J is TRBJ2-1 and V is TRBV28, with TRBD1 as a possible D gene (6 bases). The material sequenced was blood. This receptor was taken from a woman between 18 and 30 years old with Graves' hyperthyroidism. The DNA of the CDR3 is TGTGCCAGCAGTAGGGGGAGCGGCTACAATGAGCAGTTCTTC. This translates into CASSRGSGYNEQFF.